These T cell receptor beta chains were read from a single sample in a study of tumor-infiltrating lymphocytes in primary liver carcinoma. TCRdb fed the multiplex PCR reads into MiXCR, producing one record per CDR3 protein. Of over 250,000 distinct CDR3 sequences listed, almost 60% were seen once; the top ten hold about 17%. The source material was peripheral blood. The receptors were sampled from a woman in her 30s with primary liver carcinoma and hepatitis B virus infection. Each CDR3 is given with its conserved first and last residue. Each record gives: V gene, D gene, clone size, J gene, CDR3 DNA, CDR3 protein. A D gene is named only where the DNA matches it firmly. Clone size is given for some rows only: seen once, a few or many times, or a class if the clone is expanded.

V gene: TRBV7-9
D gene: NA
clone size: NA
J gene: TRBJ2-3
CDR3 DNA: TGTGCCAGCAGCCAAAGGTATACGCAAACAGATACGCAGTATTTT
CDR3 protein: CASSQRYTQTDTQYF

V gene: TRBV11-2
D gene: NA
clone size: NA
J gene: TRBJ1-5
CDR3 DNA: TGTGCCAGGACATTCAGGCAGGGTAGCAATCAGCCCCAGCATTTT
CDR3 protein: CARTFRQGSNQPQHF

V gene: TRBV11-2
D gene: NA
clone size: many
J gene: TRBJ2-1
CDR3 DNA: TGTGCCAGCAGCTTATCCTCGGTTTGGTCTTACAATGAGCAGTTCTTC
CDR3 protein: CASSLSSVWSYNEQFF

V gene: TRBV11-2
D gene: NA
clone size: NA
J gene: TRBJ1-1
CDR3 DNA: TGTGTCAGTAGCTCAGTCGGCGGGCGCCGGGTGAACACTGAAGCTTTCTTT
CDR3 protein: CVSSSVGGRRVNTEAFF

V gene: TRBV4-3
D gene: NA
clone size: NA
J gene: TRBJ1-5
CDR3 DNA: TGCGCCAGCAGCCAAGAGGTGTATAGCAATCAGCCCCAGCATTTT
CDR3 protein: CASSQEVYSNQPQHF

V gene: TRBV7-9
D gene: NA
clone size: NA
J gene: TRBJ2-1
CDR3 DNA: TGTGCCAGCAGCCCGTTACGAGACAATGAGCAGTTCTTC
CDR3 protein: CASSPLRDNEQFF

V gene: TRBV5-4
D gene: TRBD2
clone size: few
J gene: TRBJ2-5
CDR3 DNA: TGTGCCAGCAGCTCCCCTCGGGGGGGGGAGACCCAGTACTTC
CDR3 protein: CASSSPRGGETQYF

V gene: TRBV19
D gene: NA
clone size: NA
J gene: TRBJ1-5
CDR3 DNA: TGTGCCAGTAGTTGGGGGGAGTTTAGCAATCAGCCCCAGCATTTT
CDR3 protein: CASSWGEFSNQPQHF

V gene: TRBV5-4
D gene: TRBD2
clone size: NA
J gene: TRBJ2-3
CDR3 DNA: TGTGCCAGCACGGCGGGAGGAGTAGTCACAGATACGCAGTATTTT
CDR3 protein: CASTAGGVVTDTQYF

V gene: TRBV12-3/TRBV12-4
D gene: NA
clone size: few
J gene: TRBJ2-3
CDR3 DNA: TGTGCCAGCAGTACAAGCCCTGATACGCAGTATTTT
CDR3 protein: CASSTSPDTQYF

V gene: TRBV11-1
D gene: NA
clone size: NA
J gene: TRBJ1-2
CDR3 DNA: TGTGCCAGCGTGGGACAATATTACTATGGCTACACCTTC
CDR3 protein: CASVGQYYYGYTF

V gene: TRBV11-2
D gene: NA
clone size: many
J gene: TRBJ2-3
CDR3 DNA: TGTGCCAGCAGCCTCTGGGGAGATACGCAGTATTTT
CDR3 protein: CASSLWGDTQYF

V gene: TRBV6-1
D gene: NA
clone size: NA
J gene: TRBJ2-5
CDR3 DNA: TGTGCCAGCAGTGAAAGAGTGGTGACCCAGTACTTT
CDR3 protein: CASSERVVTQYF

V gene: TRBV11-2
D gene: NA
clone size: few
J gene: TRBJ1-5
CDR3 DNA: TGTGCCAGCAGCCGTGATAGCGATCAGCCCCAGCAGTTT
CDR3 protein: CASSRDSDQPQQF